A single sample is the source of the 9 T cell receptor beta chains below, sequenced in a study of shared clonotypes between healthy human individuals. Produced via immunoSEQ multiplex PCR; TCRdb's table is partial and in-frame only. This table has hundreds of thousands of clones, roughly three quarters appearing once. Sequencing used PBMCs. These receptor sequences come from a woman in her 40s in good health. Some clones in this sample may be carry-over from other donors' samples.

A word on this clone: Since the CDR3 does not end with the conserved phenylalanine or tryptophan, this likely comes from a read error. Because the CDR3's place on the DNA is in doubt, the DNA is left out and the CDR3 is given as listed by TCRdb. The chain has TRBV10-3 and TRBJ1-1; the listed D gene, TRBD1, was not tested against the DNA. Looked up from germline, CDR1 is ENHRY and CDR2 is SYGVKD. The CDR3 comprises 13 residues, both ends counted. CDR3 sequence: CAITRDRGEAALL.

The chain links TRBV4-2 to TRBJ2-3; TRBD2 agrees at 12 bases. Per the germline V gene, CDR1 is LGHNA and CDR2 is YNFKEQ. J lost 0 bases, V lost 3 bases, and 1 base had no gene match. The CDR3 is made up of 16 amino acids. The CDR3 spells CASSHGTSGSTDTQYF. The CDR3, as DNA: TGTGCCAGCAGCCACGGGACTAGCGGGAGCACAGATACGCAGTATTTT.

Comment on this clone: A far larger clone is only one base removed, so a read error is likely. V usage is TRBV5-6 and J usage is TRBJ1-3; maybe TRBD1 (5 bases). The germline gives CDR1 SGHDT, CDR2 YYEEEE. The length of the CDR3 is 14 residues. CDR3 residues: CASRTWGRGSTIYF. The CDR3 DNA reads as TGTGCCAGCAGAACGTGGGGACGTGGAAGCACCATATATTTT.

The rearrangement uses TRBV11-2 and TRBJ2-1; tentative D call: TRBD2 (5 bases). Germline V gene sequence: CDR1 SGHAT, CDR2 FQNNGV. Trimming removed 3 bases at V and 5 bases at J, with 17 bases between. The CDR3 contains 16 residues. The DNA of the CDR3 is TGTGCCAGCAGCTTTTGGCTAGTCGGGGATGACAATGAGCAGTTCTTC. This translates into CASSFWLVGDDNEQFF.

The genes are TRBV27 and TRBJ1-3; 9 bases are shared with TRBD1. Germline assignment: CDR1 MNHEY and CDR2 SMNVEV (reference sequence). CDR3 length: 15 residues. The V segment lost 3 bases and the J segment 4 bases; nucleotides outside the gene matches: 4. The CDR3 DNA sequence: TGTGCCAGCAGTTTGGGACAGGGCCTCGGAAACACCATATATTTT. Translation: CASSLGQGLGNTIYF.

The chain links TRBV7-2 to TRBJ1-1, with D possibly being TRBD1 (6 bases). The CDR3 length is 17 residues. The germline V gene encodes CDR1 SGHTA and CDR2 FQGNSA. The V end lost 4 bases, the J end lost 4 bases, and 22 bases lay between the germline ends. DNA of the CDR3: TGTGCCAGCAGCTCGACAGGCAACCTGGCATCGCGCACTGAAGCTTTCTTT. It codes for CASSSTGNLASRTEAFF.

The J gene is TRBJ2-2, the V gene TRBV4-2; 8 bases align to TRBD2. This CDR3 region has 16 residues. V was pared by 0 bases and J by 7 bases, with 7 bases of the junction left unmatched. In germline, CDR1 is LGHNA, CDR2 YNFKEQ. The CDR3: CASSQEDGRALGELFF. CDR3 nucleotide sequence: TGTGCCAGCAGCCAAGAGGACGGGAGGGCCCTCGGGGAGCTGTTTTTT.

Regarding this clone: A read error may be the cause here, since a much bigger clone is one base away. This specimen includes other DNA sequences encoding the same CDR3. The DNA for the CDR3 is TGTGCCAGCAGCCTGGGGGGCACGAGTTCCTACAATGAGCAGTTCTTC. It encodes CASSLGGTSSYNEQFF. The V call is TRBV5-4, the J call TRBJ2-1; D is tentatively TRBD1 or TRBD2 (6 bases each). Germline V gene lookup returns CDR1 SGHNT and CDR2 YYREEE (reference sequence). Trimming took 4 bases from V and 1 from J, leaving 15 bases between them. The CDR3 is made up of 16 amino acids.

The V call is TRBV6-1, the J call TRBJ2-7; 10 bases are shared with TRBD1. The trim removed 6 bases at V and 11 bases at J, leaving 10 bases unmatched. The CDR3 extends over 13 amino acids. The germline V gene has CDR1 MNHNS and CDR2 SASEGT. The CDR3 DNA follows: TGTGCCAGCAGAAGACAGGGGGCGGGAGAGGAGTACTTC. This gives the protein CASRRQGAGEEYF.